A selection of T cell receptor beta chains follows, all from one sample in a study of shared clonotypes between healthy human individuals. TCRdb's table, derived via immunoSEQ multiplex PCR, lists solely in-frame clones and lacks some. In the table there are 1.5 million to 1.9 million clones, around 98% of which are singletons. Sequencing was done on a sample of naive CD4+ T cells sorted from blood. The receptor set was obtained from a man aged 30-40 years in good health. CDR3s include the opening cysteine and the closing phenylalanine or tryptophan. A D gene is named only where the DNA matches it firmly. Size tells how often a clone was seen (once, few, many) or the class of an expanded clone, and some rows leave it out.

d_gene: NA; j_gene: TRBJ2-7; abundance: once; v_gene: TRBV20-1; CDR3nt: TGCAGTGTATCTAAATACGAGCAGTACTTC; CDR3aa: CSVSKYEQYF
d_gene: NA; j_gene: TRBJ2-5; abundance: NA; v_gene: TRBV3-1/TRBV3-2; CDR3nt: TGTGCCAGCAGCCCTCAGTACTTC; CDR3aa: CASSPQYF
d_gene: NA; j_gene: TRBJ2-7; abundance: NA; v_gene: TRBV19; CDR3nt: TGTGCCAGTATTGGGTTCCAAAGGGGCCGCTACGAGCAGTACTTC; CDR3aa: CASIGFQRGRYEQYF
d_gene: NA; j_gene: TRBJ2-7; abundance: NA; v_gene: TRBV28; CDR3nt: TGTGCCAGCAGATCTCCGGGACCTGGCGAGCAGTACTTC; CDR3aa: CASRSPGPGEQYF
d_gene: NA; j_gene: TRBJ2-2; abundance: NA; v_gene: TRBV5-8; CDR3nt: TGTGCCAGCAGCCGAGGGTACGGGGAGCTGTTTTTT; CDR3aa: CASSRGYGELFF
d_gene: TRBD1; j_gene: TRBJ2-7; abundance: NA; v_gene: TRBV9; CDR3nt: TGTGCCAGCAGCGTCGGACAGGACTACGAGCAGTACTTC; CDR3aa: CASSVGQDYEQYF
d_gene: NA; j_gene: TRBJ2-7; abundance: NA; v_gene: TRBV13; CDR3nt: TGTGCCAGCAGCACCCACGGGTCCTACGAGCAGTACTTC; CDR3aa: CASSTHGSYEQYF
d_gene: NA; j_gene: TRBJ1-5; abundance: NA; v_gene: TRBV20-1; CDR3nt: TGCAGTGCTAGAGTGGGGGGGCCCCAGCATTTT; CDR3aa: CSARVGGPQHF
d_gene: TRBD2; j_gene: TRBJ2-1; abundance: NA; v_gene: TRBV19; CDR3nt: TGTGCCAGTAGTCCCCCCGGGGGTCGTATGGGCGGGAGGGCCTATAATGAGCAGTTCTTC; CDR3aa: CASSPPGGRMGGRAYNEQFF
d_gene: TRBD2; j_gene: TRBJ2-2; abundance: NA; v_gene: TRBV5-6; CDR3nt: TGTGCCAGCAGCTTAGGACTAGCGGTACCAAGACTTCAGGGGGAGCTGTTTTTT; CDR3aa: CASSLGLAVPRLQGELFF
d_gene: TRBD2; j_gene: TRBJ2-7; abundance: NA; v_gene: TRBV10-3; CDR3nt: TGTGCCATCAGCGGGAGCGGGGTATCCTACGAGCAGTACTTC; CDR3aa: CAISGSGVSYEQYF
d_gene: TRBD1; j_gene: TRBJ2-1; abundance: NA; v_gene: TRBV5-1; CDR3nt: TGCGCCAGCAGTTTTAGACAGGGTGGCAATGAGCAGTTCTTC; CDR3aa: CASSFRQGGNEQFF
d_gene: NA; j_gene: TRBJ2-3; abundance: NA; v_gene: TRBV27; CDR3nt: TGTGCCAGCAGTCCCATTCGACTAGAAGATACGCAGTATTTT; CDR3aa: CASSPIRLEDTQYF
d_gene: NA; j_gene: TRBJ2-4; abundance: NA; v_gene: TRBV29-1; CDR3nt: TGCAGCGTTGTGACCGAAGTTGACATTCAGTACTTC; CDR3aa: CSVVTEVDIQYF
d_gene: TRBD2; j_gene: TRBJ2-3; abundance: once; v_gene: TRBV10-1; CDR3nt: TGCGCCAGCAGCCACAAAGCGGGAGGGTCAGATACGCAGTATTTT; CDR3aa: CASSHKAGGSDTQYF
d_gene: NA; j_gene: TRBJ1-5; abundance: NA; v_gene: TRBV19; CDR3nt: TGTGCCAGTAGTATATGGGCAGGAGCATGGCTTGATCAGCCCCAGCATTTT; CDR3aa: CASSIWAGAWLDQPQHF
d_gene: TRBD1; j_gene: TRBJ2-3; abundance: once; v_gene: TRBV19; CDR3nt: TGTGCCAGTAGTATCGTACAGGGGTTAACGACAGATACGCAGTATTTT; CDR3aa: CASSIVQGLTTDTQYF
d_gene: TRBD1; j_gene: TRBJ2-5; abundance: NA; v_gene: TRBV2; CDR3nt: TGTGCCAGCGGGACAGACCAAGAGACCCAGTACTTC; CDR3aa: CASGTDQETQYF
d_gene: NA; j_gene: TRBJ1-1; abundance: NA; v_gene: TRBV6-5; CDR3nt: TGTGCCAGCAGCATGTCGAGTCGCAGCTCGAAGACTTTCTTT; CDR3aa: CASSMSSRSSKTFF
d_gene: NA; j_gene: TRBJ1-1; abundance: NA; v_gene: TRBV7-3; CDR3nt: TGTGCCAGCAGGAACAAGGACGGTGAAGCTTTCTTT; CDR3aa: CASRNKDGEAFF
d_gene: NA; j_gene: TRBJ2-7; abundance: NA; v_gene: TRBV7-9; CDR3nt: TGTGCCAGCAGCTTAGGGAATGCCTACGAGCAGTACTTC; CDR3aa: CASSLGNAYEQYF
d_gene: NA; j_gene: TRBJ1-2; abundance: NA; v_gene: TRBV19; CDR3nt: TGTGCCAGTAGTGTGGACAGAATTGAAACCTATGGCTACACCTTC; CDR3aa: CASSVDRIETYGYTF
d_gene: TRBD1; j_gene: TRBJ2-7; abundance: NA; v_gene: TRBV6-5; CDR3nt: TGTGCCAGCAGTACGCTATCGACAGGGTACGAGCAGTACTTC; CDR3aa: CASSTLSTGYEQYF
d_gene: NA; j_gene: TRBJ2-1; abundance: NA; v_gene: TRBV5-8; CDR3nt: TGTGCCAGCAGCTCGATGGGTGCGTGGGCTTACAATGAGCAGTTCTTC; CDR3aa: CASSSMGAWAYNEQFF
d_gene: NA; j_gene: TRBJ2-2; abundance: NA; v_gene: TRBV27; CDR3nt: TGTGCCAGCAGTTATCCAAGGGGATCGGCGAACACCGGGGAGCTGTTTTTT; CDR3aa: CASSYPRGSANTGELFF
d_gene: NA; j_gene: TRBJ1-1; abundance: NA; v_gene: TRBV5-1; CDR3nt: TGCGCCAGCAGCTTGGCCTGGTCGGACGGACGTCGGACTGAAGCTTTCTTT; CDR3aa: CASSLAWSDGRRTEAFF
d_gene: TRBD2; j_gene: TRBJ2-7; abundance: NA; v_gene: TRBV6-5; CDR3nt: TGTGCCAGCAGTTACCGCCTAGCGGGAGGCCTTGGGGAGCAGTACTTC; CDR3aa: CASSYRLAGGLGEQYF
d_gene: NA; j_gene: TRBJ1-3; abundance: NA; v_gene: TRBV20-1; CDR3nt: TGCAGTGCTAGGTCCGGAAACACCATATATTTT; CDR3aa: CSARSGNTIYF
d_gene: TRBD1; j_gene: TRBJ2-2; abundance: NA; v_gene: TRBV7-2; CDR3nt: TGTGCCAGCAGCTTAACAGGGGATAGGGAGCTGTTTTTT; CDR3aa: CASSLTGDRELFF
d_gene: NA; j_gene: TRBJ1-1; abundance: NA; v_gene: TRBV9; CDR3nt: TGTGCCAGCAGCGTAGGTCCGGAGAACACTGAAGCTTTCTTT; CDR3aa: CASSVGPENTEAFF
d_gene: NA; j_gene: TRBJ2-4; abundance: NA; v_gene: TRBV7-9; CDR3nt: TGTGCCAGCAGCCAGATCGAAAACATTCAGTACTTC; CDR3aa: CASSQIENIQYF
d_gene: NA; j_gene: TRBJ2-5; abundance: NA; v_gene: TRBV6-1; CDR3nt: TGTGCCACCAGGGTGGGAGGAGAGACCCAGTACTTC; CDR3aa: CATRVGGETQYF
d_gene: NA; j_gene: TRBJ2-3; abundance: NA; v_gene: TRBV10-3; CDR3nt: TGTGCCATCAAGGGTGGCTACACAGATACGCAGTATTTT; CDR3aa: CAIKGGYTDTQYF
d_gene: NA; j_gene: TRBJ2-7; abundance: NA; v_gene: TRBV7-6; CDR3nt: TGTGCCAGCAGCCTCCAGACAAAACTTTCCTACGAGCAGTACTTC; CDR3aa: CASSLQTKLSYEQYF
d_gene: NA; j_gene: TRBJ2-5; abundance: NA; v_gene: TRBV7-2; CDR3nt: TGTGCCAGCAGCTCAGAAGAGACCCAGTACTTC; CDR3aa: CASSSEETQYF
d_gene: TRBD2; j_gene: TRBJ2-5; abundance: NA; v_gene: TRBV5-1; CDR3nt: TGCGCCAGCAGCTCACTAGCGGGGGTTGTCGAGACCCAGTACTTC; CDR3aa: CASSSLAGVVETQYF
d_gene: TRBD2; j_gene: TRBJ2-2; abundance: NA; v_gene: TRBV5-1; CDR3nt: TGCGCCAGCAGCAGGGGACTAGCGGGGAGCAGCAACACCGGGGAGCTGTTTTTT; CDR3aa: CASSRGLAGSSNTGELFF
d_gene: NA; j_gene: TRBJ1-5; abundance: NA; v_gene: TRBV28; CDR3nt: TGTGCCAGCAGTCCCCCTAGAGGGGCGGGTCAGCCCCAGCATTTT; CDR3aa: CASSPPRGAGQPQHF
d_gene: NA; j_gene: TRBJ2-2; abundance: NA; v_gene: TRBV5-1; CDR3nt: TGCGCCAGCAGCCTAAGTCGGGGGGCGAGCACCGGGGAGCTGTTTTTT; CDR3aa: CASSLSRGASTGELFF
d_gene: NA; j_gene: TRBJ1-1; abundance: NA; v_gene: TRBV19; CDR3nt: TGTGCCAGTACGTTGCCGGGGGCGCACACTGAAGCTTTCTTT; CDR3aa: CASTLPGAHTEAFF
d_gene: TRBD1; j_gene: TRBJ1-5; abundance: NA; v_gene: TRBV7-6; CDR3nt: TGTGCCAGCAGCTTAAGACAGGGGGATCAGCCCCAGCATTTT; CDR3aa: CASSLRQGDQPQHF
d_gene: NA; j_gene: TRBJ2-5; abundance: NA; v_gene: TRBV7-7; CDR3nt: TGTGCTAGCAGCTTAGAGATATTGGCAGGGGGGCAAGAGACCCAGTACTTC; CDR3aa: CASSLEILAGGQETQYF
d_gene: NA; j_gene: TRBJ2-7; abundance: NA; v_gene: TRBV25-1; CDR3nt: TGTGCCAGCAGTGAATTAGGAGCTGAGAGCCGGTACTACGAGCAGTACTTC; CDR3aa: CASSELGAESRYYEQYF
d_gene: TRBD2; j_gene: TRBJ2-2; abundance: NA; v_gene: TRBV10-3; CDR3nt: TGTGCCATCAGCGGGCGGCTAGCGGACACCGGGGAGCTGTTTTTT; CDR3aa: CAISGRLADTGELFF
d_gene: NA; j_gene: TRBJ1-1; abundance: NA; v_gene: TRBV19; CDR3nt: TGTGCCAGTAGTATATCCCGGACGGTGAACACTGAAGCTTTCTTT; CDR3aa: CASSISRTVNTEAFF
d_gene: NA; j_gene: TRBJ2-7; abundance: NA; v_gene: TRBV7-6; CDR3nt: TGTGCCAGCAGCTTAGGTGGAGGCGGGAAAGGCGAGCAGTACTTC; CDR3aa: CASSLGGGGKGEQYF
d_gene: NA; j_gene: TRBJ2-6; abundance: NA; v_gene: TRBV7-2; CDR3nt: TGTGCCAGCAGCCCCAGGGTCATCTCTGGGGCCAACGTCCTGACTTTC; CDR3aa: CASSPRVISGANVLTF
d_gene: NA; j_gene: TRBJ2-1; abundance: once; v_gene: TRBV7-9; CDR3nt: TGTGCCAGCAGCCTAGGACCTCTCAATGAGCAGTTCTTC; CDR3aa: CASSLGPLNEQFF
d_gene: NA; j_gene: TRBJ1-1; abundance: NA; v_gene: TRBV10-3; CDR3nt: TGTGCCATCAAAAAGGACATAAGGGGCACTGAAGCTTTCTTT; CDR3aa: CAIKKDIRGTEAFF
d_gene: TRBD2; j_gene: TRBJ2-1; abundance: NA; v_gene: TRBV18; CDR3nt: TGTGCCAGCTCACTGAAGACTAGCGGGAGGGCCGAGGGAACCTACAATGAGCAGTTCTTC; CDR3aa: CASSLKTSGRAEGTYNEQFF
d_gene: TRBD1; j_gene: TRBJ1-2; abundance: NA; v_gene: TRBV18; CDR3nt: TGTGCCAGCTCACCCGGACAGGAAGCCTATGGCTACACCTTC; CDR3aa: CASSPGQEAYGYTF
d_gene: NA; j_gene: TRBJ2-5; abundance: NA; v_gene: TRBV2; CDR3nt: TGTGCCAGCAGTGAAGAGGAGCCAGGGATATCCGGGACCCAGTACTTC; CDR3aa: CASSEEEPGISGTQYF
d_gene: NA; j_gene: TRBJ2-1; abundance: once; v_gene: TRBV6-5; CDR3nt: TGTGCCAGCAGTTCCCCTTTTGAGGTCAATGAGCAGTTCTTC; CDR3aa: CASSSPFEVNEQFF
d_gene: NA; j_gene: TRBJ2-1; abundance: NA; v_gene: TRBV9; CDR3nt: TGTGCCAGCAGCGTGGGGGAGCGCTCCTACAATGAGCAGTTCTTC; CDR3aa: CASSVGERSYNEQFF
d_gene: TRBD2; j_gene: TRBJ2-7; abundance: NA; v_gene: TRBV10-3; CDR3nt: TGTGCCATCAGAGGACCGCGGGAGGGCCACGAGCAGTACTTC; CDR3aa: CAIRGPREGHEQYF